This T cell receptor (beta chain) was sequenced during a study of cytomegalovirus exposure and HLA in healthy donors. Overall study results and limits: Previously analyzed data showed that most TCR beta V segments were productive at a frequency of about 90% or about 30%. Most TCR sequences were uncommon, yet certain public TCRs appeared in many donors.

There are a few counts of this clone. Its cognate antigen is unknown. With 60 Vbeta and 13 Jbeta primers, the PCR was carried out. As processed by the authors: Roughly 11 million of the approximately 80 million unique TCR beta chains counted in a later analysis were shared. TCRdb's table, derived via immunoSEQ multiplex PCR, lists solely in-frame clones and lacks some. V and J calls and clone size are as listed in that table; D and trimming were resolved from the DNA. The sample carries under 250,000 clones, 65% to 90% recorded once. Germline V CDR1 and CDR2: SGHVS, FQNEAQ. Between the trimmed V and J ends, which lost 6 bases and 3 bases, there was a span of 18 bases. The CDR3 is 15 residues long.

This TCR derives from a woman aged 45-65 years in good health and CMV-seronegative. The sample consisted of PBMCs. The rearrangement uses TRBV7-8 and TRBJ2-7; tentatively, D is TRBD1 (8 bases). CDR3 residues: CASRLTGGEYYEQYF. The CDR3 DNA reads TGTGCCAGCAGACTAACAGGGGGGGAGTACTACGAGCAGTACTTC.